These 9 T cell receptor beta chains were all obtained from the same sample, sequenced in a study of blood T cells in healthy people across ages. The authors ran a second PCR of 7 to 11 cycles using a sample-barcoded 5' primer and a J-beta primer mix. TCRdb analysed the 5' RACE reads with MiXCR anew, one entry per CDR3 protein. Counted here are 350,000 to 450,000 distinct CDR3 sequences, about half occurring once; the ten biggest clones make up 45% to 65%. Material for sequencing was blood. The origin of the receptors is a man between 60 and 70 years old in good health.

The V gene is TRBV29-1, the J gene TRBJ2-1; D remains unclear. The V and J ends lost 7 bases and 3 bases respectively, with 13 bases between them. The germline gives CDR1 SQVTM, CDR2 ANQGSEA. The CDR3 covers 13 residues. The chain's CDR3 is CSGSLRSYNEQFF. The CDR3 bases are TGCAGCGGGAGTCTTCGCAGCTACAATGAGCAGTTCTTC.

The rearrangement links TRBV12-3 or TRBV12-4 to TRBJ1-2, with a possible D match to TRBD1 (5 bases). This CDR3 has 13 residues. Trimming cost V 6 bases and J 2 bases, with 10 bases left between them. The CDR3 here is CASRGRVNYGYTF. The CDR3 DNA reads as TGTGCCAGCAGAGGCAGGGTAAACTATGGCTACACCTTC.

The sample holds a few counts of this clonotype. This chain connects TRBV4-1 to TRBJ1-6; 7 positions agree with TRBD1. Germline V gene sequence: CDR1 MGHRA, CDR2 YSYEKL. V shed 3 bases and J 2 bases; nucleotides not matched to a gene: 1. The CDR3 extends over 15 amino acids. The CDR3 coding sequence is TGCGCCAGCAGCCAGGGGACAGCCTATAATTCACCCCTCCACTTT. Amino acids: CASSQGTAYNSPLHF.

This clonotype was picked up one time. Compared with germline, one end of the junction differs, possibly owing to a read error. This chain's CDR3 is CAGSTRTGNNEQFF. The CDR3 nucleotides are TGTGCCGGCAGCACCCGGACAGGCAACAATGAGCAGTTCTTC. The chain joins TRBV11-2 to TRBJ2-1; 7 positions match TRBD1. This CDR3 region has 14 residues. In germline, CDR1 is SGHAT, CDR2 FQNNGV.

This rearrangement joins TRBV5-1 to TRBJ2-7, with 10 bases fitting TRBD2. Germline V lookup: CDR1 SGHRS, CDR2 YFSETQ. The V and J ends lost 4 bases and 2 bases, in that order; junction bases with no gene match: 6. The CDR3 contains 15 residues. The CDR3 DNA follows: TGCGCCAGCAGCATCCTAGCGGGAGTAACCTACGAGCAGTACTTC. Translating gives CASSILAGVTYEQYF.

As DNA, the CDR3 is TGTGCCAGCAGGCCACAGGGGGCCGTTTCACCCCTCCACTTT. Protein sequence: CASRPQGAVSPLHF. This rearrangement joins TRBV12-3 or TRBV12-4 to TRBJ1-6; TRBD1 matches at 9 bases. V lost 6 bases and J lost 9; bases outside the gene matches: 6. The CDR3 extends over 14 amino acids.

In its sample, this clonotype was seen a few times. This sequence joins TRBV6-2 or TRBV6-3 and TRBJ2-5; D may be TRBD2 (6 bases). This CDR3 is built from 13 residues. Germline V gene lookup returns CDR1 MNHEY and CDR2 SVGEGT. Trimming removed 7 bases at V and 2 bases at J, with 11 bases between. CDR3 amino acids: CASTGDSQETQYF. As DNA, the CDR3 is TGTGCCAGCACCGGGGACTCTCAAGAGACCCAGTACTTC.

The chain combines TRBV20-1 with TRBJ1-2; perhaps TRBD1 as D (5 bases). Trimming removed 5 bases from V and 4 bases from J, with 17 bases in between. The CDR3 totals 14 residues. Germline V gene sequence: CDR1 DFQATT, CDR2 SNEGSKA (reference sequence). The DNA for the CDR3 is TGCAGTGCTGGCCGGGGGGAACCCAGCTATGGCTACACCTTC. Translating gives CSAGRGEPSYGYTF.

A note on this clonotype: It may be a read error: a sequence one base away is much more abundant. The J gene is TRBJ2-1, the V gene TRBV5-1; D uncertain. Germline CDR1 SGHRS, CDR2 YFSETQ. This CDR3 comprises 13 residues. CDR3: CASTPLVNNGQFF. In nucleotides, the CDR3 is TGCGCCAGCACCCCTTTGGTCAACAATGGGCAGTTCTTC. Together with reference TRBV5-1 and TRBJ2-1, the CDR3 gives the full variable domain: KAGVTQTPRYLIKTRGQQVTLSCSPISGHRSVSWYQQTPGQGLQFLFEYFSETQRNKGNFPGRFSGRQFSNSRSEMNVSTLELGDSALYLCASTPLVNNGQFFGPGTRLTVL.